The rows below give T cell receptor beta chains drawn from one sample of a study of T cells after yellow fever vaccination. In TCRdb, the 5' RACE reads were re-called with MiXCR into one record per CDR3 protein. The sample holds 500,000 to 650,000 distinct CDR3 sequences, roughly an eighth seen once. The sample was PBMCs, taken on the day of the yellow fever booster vaccination. The receptors were gathered from a man aged 25-40 years who received the YFV17D yellow fever vaccine. Each CDR3 is given with its conserved first and last residue. D genes are given only for firm matches. Not all rows give a size; the values are once, few, many and, for expanded clones, a class.

V	D	size	J	DNA	CDR3
TRBV20-1	TRBD1	few	TRBJ1-4	TGCAGTGCTTCGACAGGGGCTAATGAAAAACTGTTTTTT	CSASTGANEKLFF
TRBV20-1	NA	NA	TRBJ1-1	TGCAGTGCTAGAGTGGCGGGGGCCGGTGAAGCTTTCTTT	CSARVAGAGEAFF
TRBV7-2	TRBD2	NA	TRBJ2-2	TGTGCCAGCAGCTTGAAAAAGGGAGGGACCCGGGAGCTGTTTTTT	CASSLKKGGTRELFF
TRBV20-1	NA	few	TRBJ2-1	TGCAGTGCTAGAGTTGGGCCTAACTACAATGAGCAGTTCTTC	CSARVGPNYNEQFF
TRBV5-1	TRBD2	few	TRBJ2-3	TGCGCCAGCAGCCAGGGACTAGCGGGTCCTAATACGCAGTATTTT	CASSQGLAGPNTQYF
TRBV7-2	NA	NA	TRBJ2-1	TGTGCCAGCAGCTACCCCAACGGGGGCGATGAGCAGTTCTTC	CASSYPNGGDEQFF
TRBV20-1	TRBD1	NA	TRBJ2-5	TGCAGTGCTAGATACCCGGGACAGGGGATATTAGGAGAGACCCAGTACTTC	CSARYPGQGILGETQYF
TRBV10-3	TRBD1	few	TRBJ1-5	TGTGCCATCGGGACAGGGGCGACCAATCAGCCCCAGCATTTT	CAIGTGATNQPQHF
TRBV7-2	TRBD2	NA	TRBJ2-4	TGTGCCAGCAGCTTAGCGAGCGGGACAAACATTCAGTACTTC	CASSLASGTNIQYF
TRBV20-1	TRBD2	few	TRBJ2-2	TGCAGTGCTAGAAAGGGACTAGCCGGCGGGGAGCTGTTTTTT	CSARKGLAGGELFF